The source of this T cell receptor (beta chain) is a study of blood T cell dynamics during melanoma immunotherapy. Study-wide results and limits: At W3, later disease-control patients showed bifurcated PBMC repertoire changes, unlike progressors.

Repertoires were generated with immunoSEQ multiplex PCR, while TCRdb's copy carries only in-frame clones and drops some. The sample carries some 8,200 clones, around nine tenths recorded once. V lost 6 bases and J 2 bases, leaving 10 bases between the germline ends. The CDR3 runs 13 residues. Germline CDR1 and CDR2: MDHEN and SYDVKM. Time point noted: week 3, after first cycle of checkpoint inhibitor. In its sample, this clone was seen once. The antigen remains undetermined. The chain links TRBV28 to TRBJ1-1, with D uncertain. The sequenced sample was blood, obtained from a patient treated with checkpoint blockade. This clonotype originated in a human donor with melanoma. CDR3 loop: CASSRYSNTEAFF. In nucleotides, the CDR3 is TGTGCCAGCAGCCGCTACAGCAACACTGAAGCTTTCTTT. Using reference TRBV28 and TRBJ1-1 for the parts outside the CDR3, the full variable domain is DVKVTQSSRYLVKRTGEKVFLECVQDMDHENMFWYRQDPGLGLRLIYFSYDVKMKEKGDIPEGYSVSREKKERFSLILESASTNQTSMYLCASSRYSNTEAFFGQGTRLTVV.